The 28 T cell receptor beta chains below were found in one sample sequenced in a study of OX40 agonist ivuxolimab in advanced cancers. Here immunoSEQ multiplex PCR was the method, and the copy in TCRdb shows in-frame clones only, minus some. The sample yields 55,000 to 85,000 clones, about 94% seen once. Sequenced here: CD4+ or CD8+ T cells sorted from blood, sampled in a trial of the OX40 agonist ivuxolimab. The origin of the receptors is an adult with an advanced solid tumor such as melanoma, head and neck, liver or kidney cancer.

The count of this clone is one. The chain has TRBV27 and TRBJ2-3; TRBD2 might be the D (7 bases). The CDR3 runs to 18 residues. Germline V lookup: CDR1 MNHEY, CDR2 SMNVEV (reference sequence). V gave up 3 bases and J gave up 5 bases, with 24 bases separating them. This CDR3 is CASSFLAFEGGLGDTQYF. DNA of the CDR3: TGTGCCAGCAGTTTCCTCGCGTTCGAGGGGGGGCTTGGAGATACGCAGTATTTT.

The chain recombines TRBV30 with TRBJ1-4, with D unclear. CDR1 is GTSNPN, CDR2 SVGIG, per germline (reference sequence). The CDR3 extends over 14 amino acids. The germline V and J ends were trimmed by 0 bases and 0 bases, with 5 bases remaining between them. CDR3 sequence (DNA): TGTGCCTGGAGTGTACTGGCAACTAATGAAAAACTGTTTTTT. Translation: CAWSVLATNEKLFF.

The V and J genes are TRBV5-6 and TRBJ2-5; D is possibly TRBD1 or TRBD2 (5 bases each). V shed 4 bases and J shed 4 bases, with 14 bases lying between them. From germline, CDR1 is SGHDT and CDR2 YYEEEE. This CDR3 has 14 amino acids. The CDR3, as DNA: TGTGCCAGCAGCCCCGTCGGGACCGGAGAGACCCAGTACTTC. Amino acids: CASSPVGTGETQYF.

This clone has only one observation. The rearrangement links TRBV9 to TRBJ1-1; D is ambiguous. The germline V and J ends were trimmed by 2 bases and 7 bases, with 6 bases remaining between them. There are 11 residues in the CDR3. Germline V gene data show CDR1 as SGDLS and CDR2 as YYNGEE. In DNA, the CDR3 is TGTGCCAGCAGCGTGGGGAGTGAAGCTTTCTTT. Protein sequence: CASSVGSEAFF.

The genes are TRBV7-6 and TRBJ2-7; the D gene is possibly TRBD1 (6 bases). The CDR3 runs 14 residues. Trimming cost V 1 base and J 4 bases, with 11 bases left between them. Germline-derived CDR1 and CDR2 are SGHVS and FNYEAQ. The CDR3 sequence is CASSLEGVLYEQYF. In DNA form, the CDR3 reads TGTGCCAGCAGCTTAGAGGGGGTCCTATACGAGCAGTACTTC.

As concerns this clone: A junction end diverges from the germline sequence, so it may reflect a read error. The rearrangement joins TRBV7-6 to TRBJ1-2; 7 nucleotides align to TRBD1. In germline, CDR1 is SGHVS, CDR2 FNYEAQ. The CDR3 spans 15 residues. For the CDR3, the DNA is TGTGCCAGCAGCTTAGTTGTCTTCGGACAAGGGGGCCTCGCCTTC. Its protein product is CASSLVVFGQGGLAF.

The V gene is TRBV7-8, the J gene TRBJ1-1, with TRBD1 matching 7 bases. Trimming cost V 2 bases and J 5 bases; bases outside gene matches: 11. The germline V gene has CDR1 SGHVS and CDR2 FQNEAQ. The CDR3 loop spans 16 amino acids. The DNA of the CDR3 is TGTGCCAGCAGCTTATTTACGTCAGGGGGGGGAACTGAAGCTTTCTTT. It codes for CASSLFTSGGGTEAFF.

The gene calls are TRBV27 and TRBJ1-5; 7 bases align to TRBD1. V lost 8 bases to trimming and J lost 1 base; unmatched junction nucleotides: 11. The CDR3 covers 16 residues. Germline V gives CDR1 MNHEY, CDR2 SMNVEV (reference sequence). In nucleotides, the CDR3 is TGTGCCAGCGAGGACAGGTCATGGATCAGCAATCAGCCCCAGCATTTT. Its translation: CASEDRSWISNQPQHF.

The V and J genes are TRBV4-3 and TRBJ2-5; 8 bases are a match to TRBD1. Germline values: CDR1 LGHNA, CDR2 YSLEER. This CDR3 has 15 amino acids. V shed 1 base and J 5 bases; nucleotides not matched to a gene: 6. CDR3 in DNA: TGCGCCAGCAGCCAAGGACAGGGGAAATTGGAGACCCAGTACTTC. Amino acids: CASSQGQGKLETQYF.

This rearrangement joins TRBV7-6 to TRBJ2-7; 8 bases align to TRBD1. Trimming took 1 base from V and 4 from J; bases not matched to a gene: 6. The CDR3 consists of 15 residues. The germline V gene has CDR1 SGHVS and CDR2 FNYEAQ. In DNA, the CDR3 is TGTGCCAGCAGCTTAGACGCAGGGGGCGCTTACGAGCAGTACTTC. Protein product: CASSLDAGGAYEQYF.

The rearrangement links TRBV19 to TRBJ2-7; D is possibly TRBD1 (5 bases). Germline CDR1 reads LNHDA; CDR2 reads SQIVND (reference sequence). CDR3 length: 15 amino acids. V was pared by 3 bases and J by 6 bases, with 18 bases between. Written as DNA, the CDR3 is TGTGCCAGTAGTATTGGCTCAGGGCTTCGTCTCGAGCAGTACTTC. Protein: CASSIGSGLRLEQYF.

This chain connects TRBV5-6 to TRBJ2-7; no reliable D call. The CDR3 spans 14 residues. Between the trimmed V and J ends, which lost 2 bases and 0 bases, there was a span of 9 bases. CDR1 and CDR2 (germline): SGHDT, YYEEEE. The CDR3 region has the DNA TGTGCCAGCAGCTTCGGACGGAGCTCCTACGAGCAGTACTTC. As protein: CASSFGRSSYEQYF.

V and J are TRBV6-5 and TRBJ2-6; D call uncertain. This CDR3 region has 13 residues. With 9 bases removed from V and 0 bases from J, the gap between germline ends came to 6 bases. CDR1 is MNHEY and CDR2 is SVGAGI in the germline V gene. The DNA for the CDR3 is TGTGCCAGTCTCTCCTCTGGGGCCAACGTCCTGACTTTC. The encoded protein is CASLSSGANVLTF.

This chain uses TRBV19 with TRBJ1-4; the D gene is possibly TRBD1 (5 bases). Germline values: CDR1 LNHDA, CDR2 SQIVND (reference sequence). V lost 1 base, J lost 8 bases, and 14 bases lay in between. CDR3 size: 15 residues. CDR3 loop: CASSIGTGAREKLFF. The CDR3 coding sequence is TGTGCCAGTAGTATAGGAACCGGGGCGAGGGAAAAACTGTTTTTT.

This chain links TRBV9 with TRBJ2-3; D possibly corresponds to TRBD2 (6 bases). Between the trimmed V and J ends, which lost 5 bases and 2 bases, there was a span of 21 bases. Germline assignment: CDR1 SGDLS and CDR2 YYNGEE. The CDR3 has 17 amino acids. Here the CDR3 DNA reads TGTGCCAGCAGTTCGATAGTGGGGGGTCCTGACACAGATACGCAGTATTTT. Residues: CASSSIVGGPDTDTQYF.

The chain uses TRBV4-1 and TRBJ2-7; D not resolved. The CDR3 covers 13 residues. CDR1 is MGHRA and CDR2 is YSYEKL in the germline V gene. V was trimmed by 1 base and J by 3 bases, leaving 7 bases between them. As DNA, the CDR3 is TGCGCCAGCAGCCAAGGGGCAGACTACGAGCAGTACTTC. Translated: CASSQGADYEQYF.

V usage is TRBV27 and J usage is TRBJ2-3, with D perhaps TRBD2 (6 bases). The CDR3 is 15 residues long. Trimming took off 4 bases at V and 6 bases at J, with 17 bases between the two ends. In germline, CDR1 is MNHEY, CDR2 SMNVEV (reference sequence). CDR3 DNA: TGTGCCAGCAGTTCTCTCGGCGGGGTGGTGGATACGCAGTATTTT. It translates to CASSSLGGVVDTQYF.

J is TRBJ1-3 and V is TRBV19, with unresolved D. The CDR3 is 12 residues long. Germline CDR1 is LNHDA and CDR2 is SQIVND (reference sequence). V lost 5 bases to trimming and J lost 8 bases, with 10 bases between them. CDR3 in amino acids: CASSQWTYTIYF. The CDR3 DNA is TGTGCCAGTAGTCAATGGACGTACACCATATATTTT.

V is TRBV9 and J is TRBJ2-7; 10 bases line up with TRBD2. V trimming: 2 bases; J trimming: 3 bases; junction bases outside the gene matches: 2. Germline V gives CDR1 SGDLS, CDR2 YYNGEE. This CDR3 region has 14 residues. CDR3 nucleotides: TGTGCCAGCAGCGTCAGCGGGGGGGTCTACGAGCAGTACTTC. This codes for CASSVSGGVYEQYF.

The chain couples TRBV4-1 to TRBJ2-7; D call uncertain. Trimming cost V 1 base and J 7 bases, with 11 bases left between them. This CDR3 spans 13 amino acids. CDR1 MGHRA and CDR2 YSYEKL come from the germline V gene. CDR3 DNA: TGCGCCAGCAGCCAAGTGATATCTAGGGAGCAGTACTTC. The encoded protein is CASSQVISREQYF.

This clone is a singleton in its sample. This chain links TRBV7-6 with TRBJ2-2; the match to TRBD1 covers 8 bases. The J segment lost 1 base and the V segment lost 6 bases, leaving 1 base of the junction unmatched. The CDR3 loop spans 14 amino acids. Germline values: CDR1 SGHVS, CDR2 FNYEAQ. This CDR3 is CASRGQENTGELFF. Written as DNA, the CDR3 is TGTGCCAGCAGGGGACAGGAGAACACCGGGGAGCTGTTTTTT.

V gene TRBV19 combines with J gene TRBJ1-2; 7 nucleotides agree with TRBD1. The V gene end was trimmed by 3 bases and the J gene end by 8 bases; junction bases not matched to a gene: 3. The CDR3 loop spans 12 amino acids. The germline CDR1 and CDR2 sequences are LNHDA and SQIVND (reference sequence). The CDR3 nucleotides are TGTGCCAGTAGTATTGGGACAGAAGGCTACACCTTC. Protein product: CASSIGTEGYTF.

The V gene is TRBV15, the J gene TRBJ1-2; the D is unclear. Trimming took off 3 bases at V and 3 bases at J, with 11 bases between the two ends. Germline V CDR1 and CDR2: LNHNV, YYDKDF (reference sequence). There are 14 residues in the CDR3. CDR3 DNA: TGTGCCACCAGCAGTGCCGGGCTATACTATGGCTACACCTTC. It codes for CATSSAGLYYGYTF.

This clone was detected a few times. The rearrangement links TRBV27 to TRBJ1-2; D uncertain. The CDR3 consists of 13 residues. Trimming took 0 bases from V and 4 from J, leaving 6 bases between them. Germline CDR1 reads MNHEY; CDR2 reads SMNVEV (reference sequence). As DNA, the CDR3 is TGTGCCAGCAGTTTATCGTGGAGCTATGGCTACACCTTC. Amino acids: CASSLSWSYGYTF.

The CDR3 nucleotides are TGTGCCAGCAGCGAGAGCTACGAGCAGTACTTC. Translating it yields CASSESYEQYF. The chain recombines TRBV11-2 with TRBJ2-7; no definite D call. V lost 5 bases, J lost 3 bases, and 5 bases lay in between. Looked up from germline, CDR1 is SGHAT and CDR2 is FQNNGV. There are 11 residues in the CDR3. Full variable domain (remainder filled in from reference TRBV11-2 and TRBJ2-7): EAGVAQSPRYKIIEKRQSVAFWCNPISGHATLYWYQQILGQGPKLLIQFQNNGVVDDSQLPKDRFSAERLKGVDSTLKIQPAKLEDSAVYLCASSESYEQYFGPGTRLTVT.

V and J are TRBV4-1 and TRBJ2-2, with TRBD2 matching over 16 bases. Per the germline V gene, CDR1 is MGHRA and CDR2 is YSYEKL. Trimming took 2 bases from V and 3 from J; bases not matched to a gene: 6. The CDR3 extends over 19 amino acids. Here the CDR3 reads CASSQFPGLAGGDTGELFF. The CDR3 bases are TGCGCCAGCAGCCAATTTCCGGGACTAGCGGGGGGGGACACCGGGGAGCTGTTTTTT.

The chain uses TRBV5-1 and TRBJ2-1; no clear D gene. The CDR3 loop spans 16 amino acids. The ends were cut back, 0 bases at V and 0 bases at J, with 10 bases in the middle. The germline CDR1 and CDR2 sequences are SGHRS and YFSETQ. CDR3 DNA: TGCGCCAGCAGCTTGGTAGGGCAGAGCTCCTACAATGAGCAGTTCTTC. It is translated as CASSLVGQSSYNEQFF.

The V call is TRBV5-1, the J call TRBJ2-5; possible D gene TRBD1, 6 bases. Trimming removed 3 bases from V and 5 bases from J, with 11 bases in between. The CDR3 extends over 13 amino acids. Per germline, CDR1 SGHRS and CDR2 YFSETQ. CDR3 region: CASSWDIVETQYF. CDR3 coding DNA: TGCGCCAGCAGCTGGGACATTGTGGAGACCCAGTACTTC.